The 4 T cell receptor beta chains below all came from one sample that was sequenced in a study of blood T cell repertoires in COVID-19. Assay used: immunoSEQ multiplex PCR; TCRdb lists only in-frame clones, some missing. This sample carries 200,000 to 250,000 clones, over 75% of them seen once, and the ten largest clones take roughly 3.7%. Sequenced material: PBMCs or T cells enriched from blood (not recorded which). Every receptor here comes from a woman aged 18-30 years in a cohort exposed to, infected with or recovered from COVID-19 (not recorded which).

The genes are TRBV12-3 or TRBV12-4 and TRBJ1-5; D gene ambiguous. V dropped 6 bases and J dropped 5 bases, with 8 bases sitting between them. The length of the CDR3 is 12 residues. Here the CDR3 reads CASSFLDQPQHF. CDR3 nucleotides: TGTGCCAGCAGCTTCCTCGATCAGCCCCAGCATTTT.

The J gene is TRBJ2-3, the V gene TRBV5-1; D is undetermined. This CDR3 has 13 residues. The V gene lost 0 bases and the J gene lost 3 bases, with 5 bases spanning the gap. Looked up from germline, CDR1 is SGHRS and CDR2 is YFSETQ. Here the CDR3 DNA reads TGCGCCAGCAGCTTGGGGCGGACAGATACGCAGTATTTT. This translates into CASSLGRTDTQYF. Variable domain in full (rest from reference TRBV5-1 and TRBJ2-3): KAGVTQTPRYLIKTRGQQVTLSCSPISGHRSVSWYQQTPGQGLQFLFEYFSETQRNKGNFPGRFSGRQFSNSRSEMNVSTLELGDSALYLCASSLGRTDTQYFGPGTRLTVL.

The chain carries TRBV5-1 and TRBJ2-1; TRBD2 agrees at 13 bases. CDR1 and CDR2 from the germline V gene are SGHRS and YFSETQ. The trim removed 2 bases at V and 5 bases at J, leaving 1 base unmatched. This CDR3 contains 15 residues. CDR3: CASSFGTSGNNEQFF. The DNA for the CDR3 is TGCGCCAGCAGCTTTGGGACTAGCGGGAACAATGAGCAGTTCTTC.

The V gene is TRBV5-1, the J gene TRBJ2-7; D perhaps matches TRBD1 (5 bases). Germline V gene lookup returns CDR1 SGHRS and CDR2 YFSETQ. Trimming shortened V by 4 bases and J by 2 bases, and 13 bases separated the two germline ends. The CDR3 has 14 amino acids. CDR3 DNA: TGCGCCAGCAGCGAGACAGTGGGGCCCTACGAGCAGTACTTC. It translates to CASSETVGPYEQYF.